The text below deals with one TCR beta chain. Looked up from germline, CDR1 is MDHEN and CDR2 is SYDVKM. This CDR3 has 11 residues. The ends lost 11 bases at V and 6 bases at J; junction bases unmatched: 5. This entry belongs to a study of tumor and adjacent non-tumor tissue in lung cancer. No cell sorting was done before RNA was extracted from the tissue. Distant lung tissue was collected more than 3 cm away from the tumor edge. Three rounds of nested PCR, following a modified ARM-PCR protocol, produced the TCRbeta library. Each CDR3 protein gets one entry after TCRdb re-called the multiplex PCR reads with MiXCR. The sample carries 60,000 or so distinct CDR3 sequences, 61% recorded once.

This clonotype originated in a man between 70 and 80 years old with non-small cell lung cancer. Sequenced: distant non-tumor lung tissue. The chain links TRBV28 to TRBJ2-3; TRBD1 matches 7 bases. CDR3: CASQGGDTQYF. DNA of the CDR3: TGTGCCTCTCAAGGGGGCGATACGCAGTATTTT.